These T cell receptor beta chains were read from a single sample in a study of cytomegalovirus exposure and HLA in healthy donors. Profiled with immunoSEQ multiplex PCR; TCRdb holds only in-frame clones, not every one. Among 180,000 or so clones listed, 75% to 85% were seen once. The source material was PBMCs. The receptors derive from a woman younger than 45 in good health and CMV-seropositive. CDR3s include the opening cysteine and the closing phenylalanine or tryptophan. D genes are given only for firm matches. A row's size may be missing; if present it is once, few, many or a size class.

>TRBJ2-1|.|TRBV10-3|TRBD2
CAISGGLAGGRVFF
TGTGCCATCAGTGGTGGACTAGCGGGGGGCCGGGTGTTCTTC
>TRBJ2-2|few|TRBV4-2|.
CASSQVTGNTGELFF
TGTGCCAGCAGCCAAGTGACAGGGAACACCGGGGAGCTGTTTTTT
>TRBJ2-6|.|TRBV5-4|.
CASSSLMRVSGANGLTF
TGTGCCAGCAGCTCGCTTATGCGAGTCTCTGGGGCCAACGGCCTGACTTTC
>TRBJ1-1|.|TRBV28|.
CASSTAGGYTEAFF
TGTGCCAGCAGTACCGCCGGGGGGTACACTGAAGCTTTCTTT
>TRBJ2-3|.|TRBV6-4|TRBD2
CASSPNPSGGTDTQYF
TGTGCCAGCAGCCCCAACCCTAGCGGGGGCACAGATACGCAGTATTTT
>TRBJ2-3|once|TRBV10-3|TRBD2
CAIVAGTSGGAIDRDTQYF
TGTGCCATCGTGGCCGGGACTAGCGGGGGGGCCATAGACAGGGATACGCAGTATTTT
>TRBJ1-5|.|TRBV19|TRBD1
CASSTPSPGQRKHQPQHF
TGTGCCAGTAGTACCCCCTCGCCGGGACAGCGAAAGCATCAGCCCCAGCATTTT
>TRBJ2-5|.|TRBV7-7|TRBD2
CASSPWTSGGETQYF
TGTGCCAGCAGCCCATGGACTAGCGGGGGGGAGACCCAGTACTTC
>TRBJ1-1|.|TRBV7-9|TRBD1
CASSGQGETEAFF
TGTGCCAGCAGCGGACAGGGGGAGACTGAAGCTTTCTTT
>TRBJ1-3|once|TRBV28|.
CASSPVQGRGNTIYF
TGTGCCAGCAGTCCTGTGCAGGGCCGGGGAAACACCATATATTTT
>TRBJ1-2|.|TRBV19|TRBD1
CASEDREDYGYTF
TGTGCCAGCGAGGACAGGGAGGACTATGGCTACACCTTC
>TRBJ1-5|few|TRBV19|TRBD1
CASSVGQGENQPQHF
TGTGCCAGTAGCGTGGGACAGGGGGAAAATCAGCCCCAGCATTTT
>TRBJ1-4|.|TRBV9|TRBD1
CASSVGGRGRAEKLFF
TGTGCCAGCAGCGTGGGGGGAAGGGGGCGAGCGGAAAAACTGTTTTTT
>TRBJ2-7|.|TRBV5-1|TRBD1
CASSLGQGNEQYF
TGCGCCAGCAGCTTGGGACAGGGAAACGAGCAGTACTTC
>TRBJ1-5|.|TRBV7-8|.
CASSLASRRPYNQPQHF
TGTGCCAGCAGCTTAGCCTCCAGGCGCCCTTACAATCAGCCCCAGCATTTT
>TRBJ2-7|.|TRBV7-3|.
CASSQDGGKPYEQYF
TGTGCCAGCAGCCAGGATGGGGGCAAGCCCTACGAGCAGTACTTC
>TRBJ1-5|.|TRBV28|.
CASSPEPHQPQHF
TGTGCCAGCAGTCCAGAACCTCATCAGCCCCAGCATTTT
>TRBJ1-6|few|TRBV9|TRBD1
CASTWGTGDSPLHF
TGTGCCAGCACCTGGGGGACAGGGGATTCACCCCTCCACTTT
>TRBJ1-4|.|TRBV28|.
CASSPRPRANEKLFF
TGTGCCAGCAGTCCACGACCGAGGGCTAATGAAAAACTGTTTTTT
>TRBJ1-4|.|TRBV7-9|.
CASSLPAGREKLFF
TGTGCCAGCAGCCTTCCGGCGGGCCGTGAAAAACTGTTTTTT
>TRBJ1-6|.|TRBV6-5|.
CASSYLGHLNSPLHF
TGTGCCAGCAGTTACCTGGGACACCTCAATTCACCCCTCCACTTT
>TRBJ1-4|.|TRBV7-6|.
CASSLDAGSNEKLFF
TGTGCCAGCAGCTTAGATGCAGGTTCTAATGAAAAACTGTTTTTT
>TRBJ2-1|.|TRBV29-1|.
CSVPPGASPPNEQFF
TGCAGCGTCCCTCCAGGGGCCTCACCCCCCAATGAGCAGTTCTTC
>TRBJ2-1|.|TRBV9|TRBD2
CASSASGGAYNEQFF
TGTGCCAGCAGCGCTAGCGGGGGGGCCTACAATGAGCAGTTCTTC
>TRBJ2-7|.|TRBV4-1|TRBD1
CASSQWTGGDYEQYF
TGCGCCAGCAGCCAATGGACAGGGGGGGACTACGAGCAGTACTTC
>TRBJ2-1|.|TRBV7-2|TRBD2
CASSLGGGGPYNEQFF
TGTGCCAGCAGCTTGGGCGGCGGGGGGCCCTACAATGAGCAGTTCTTC
>TRBJ1-5|once|TRBV10-3|TRBD1
CAISEGDRNQPQHF
TGTGCCATCAGTGAGGGGGACAGGAATCAGCCCCAGCATTTT